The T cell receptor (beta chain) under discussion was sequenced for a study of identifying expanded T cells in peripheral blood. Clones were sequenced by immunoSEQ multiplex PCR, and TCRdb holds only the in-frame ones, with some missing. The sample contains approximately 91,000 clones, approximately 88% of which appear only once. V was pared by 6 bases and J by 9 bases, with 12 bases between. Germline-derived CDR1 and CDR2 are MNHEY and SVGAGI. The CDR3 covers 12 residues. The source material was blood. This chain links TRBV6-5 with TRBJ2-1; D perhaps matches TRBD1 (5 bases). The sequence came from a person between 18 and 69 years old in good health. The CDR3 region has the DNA TGTGCCAGCAGGAAGACAGAGAGTGAGCAGTTCTTC. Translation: CASRKTESEQFF.